There are a few counts of the clone carrying this TCR beta chain. Data came from immunoSEQ multiplex PCR; TCRdb stores just in-frame clones and leaves some out. The sample consists of 45,000 to 60,000 clones, more than 25% of them appearing once. The data are from a study of tumour-infiltrating T cells in Burkitt lymphoma. The CDR3 extends over 15 amino acids. Germline lookup yields CDR1 SGHNT and CDR2 YYREEE (reference sequence). After removal of 1 base from V and 5 bases from J, the junction contained 4 bases not matched to a gene. The sequencing sample was made of tumor tissue. This TCR was sampled from a human donor with Burkitt lymphoma. The chain is built from TRBV5-4 and TRBJ2-5; 11 bases map to TRBD2. CDR3: CASSLSSGGRETQYF. CDR3 DNA: TGTGCCAGCAGCTTGTCTAGCGGGGGGCGGGAGACCCAGTACTTC.